This T cell receptor (beta chain) stems from a study of blood T cell repertoires in COVID-19. Study-level background: The study drew acute and convalescent COVID-19 samples from the United States, Italy and Spain.

Authors' methods: Nucleated cell counts were estimated from reference gene primer amplification. Clones were sequenced by immunoSEQ multiplex PCR, and TCRdb holds only the in-frame ones, with some missing. The V and J calls and clone size were taken over from that table, and D and trimming were inferred from the DNA. The sample yields a few hundred thousand clones, about 91% seen once. Trimming took off 3 bases at V and 5 bases at J, with 6 bases between the two ends. The CDR3 length is 12 residues. CDR1 is MNHNS and CDR2 is SASEGT in the germline V gene. For recovered donors of Cohort 3, there were two negative PCRs, clearance, or symptom resolution.

The sequence was obtained from a woman in her late teens or twenties who had recovered from COVID-19. The sample comprised PBMCs or T cells enriched from blood (not recorded which). The rearrangement uses TRBV6-1 and TRBJ2-3; D may be TRBD2 (6 bases). This CDR3 reads CASSDGGDTQYF. In DNA form, the CDR3 reads TGTGCCAGCAGTGACGGGGGAGATACGCAGTATTTT.